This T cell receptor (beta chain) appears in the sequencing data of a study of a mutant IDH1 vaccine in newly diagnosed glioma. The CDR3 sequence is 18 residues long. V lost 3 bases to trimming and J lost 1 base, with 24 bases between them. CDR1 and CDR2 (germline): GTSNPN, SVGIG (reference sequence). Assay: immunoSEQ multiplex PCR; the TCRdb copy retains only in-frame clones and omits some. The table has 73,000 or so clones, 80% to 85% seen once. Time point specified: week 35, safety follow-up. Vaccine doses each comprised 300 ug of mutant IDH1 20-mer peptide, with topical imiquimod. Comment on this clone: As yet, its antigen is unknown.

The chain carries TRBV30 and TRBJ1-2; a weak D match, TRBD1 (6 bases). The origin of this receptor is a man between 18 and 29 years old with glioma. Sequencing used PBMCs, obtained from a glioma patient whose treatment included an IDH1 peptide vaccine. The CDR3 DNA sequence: TGTGCCTGGAGCGGCTTCGGGAACGACGGACAGTATAACTATGGCTACACCTTC. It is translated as CAWSGFGNDGQYNYGYTF.